This TCR beta chain was obtained from a study of cytomegalovirus exposure and HLA in healthy donors. Whole-study results and caveats: After further analysis at a later stage, 17,000 or so TCR beta sequences were associated with HLA alleles at 0.05 false discovery rate. Donors were assumed by presence/absence analyses to have roughly uniform sequencing depth.

Note on this clone: Its specificity is unknown.

All donors participated as healthy donors of bone marrow. Unrecorded immune exposures were likely, despite nominal health at sampling. PCR used 60 Vbeta primers and 13 Jbeta primers. Clones were read by immunoSEQ multiplex PCR, and TCRdb kept only the in-frame ones, dropping some. The repertoire has tens of thousands of clones, approximately 60% of them found once; the top ten carry about 22%. V lost 5 bases and J 0 bases, leaving 11 bases between the germline ends. The germline V gene encodes CDR1 MDHEN and CDR2 SYDVKM. CDR3 size: 15 residues. V is TRBV28 and J is TRBJ1-5; D might be TRBD1 (5 bases). Sequencing was carried out using PBMCs. The TCR comes from a woman aged 45 to 65 in good health and CMV-seropositive. In nucleotides, the CDR3 is TGTGCCAGCAGTCCGGATACAGGTAGCAATCAGCCCCAGCATTTT. Its protein product is CASSPDTGSNQPQHF.